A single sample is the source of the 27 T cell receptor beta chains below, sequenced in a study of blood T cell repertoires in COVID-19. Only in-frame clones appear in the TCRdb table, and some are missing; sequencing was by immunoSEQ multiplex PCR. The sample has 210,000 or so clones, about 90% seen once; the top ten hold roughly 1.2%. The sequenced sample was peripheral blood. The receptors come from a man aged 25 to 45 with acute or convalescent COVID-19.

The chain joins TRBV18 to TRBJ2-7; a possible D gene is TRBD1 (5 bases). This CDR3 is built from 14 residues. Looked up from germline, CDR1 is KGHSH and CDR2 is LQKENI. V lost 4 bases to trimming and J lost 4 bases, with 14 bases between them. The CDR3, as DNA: TGTGCCAGCTCACAGAAGGGGCCCGGGTACGAGCAGTACTTC. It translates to CASSQKGPGYEQYF.

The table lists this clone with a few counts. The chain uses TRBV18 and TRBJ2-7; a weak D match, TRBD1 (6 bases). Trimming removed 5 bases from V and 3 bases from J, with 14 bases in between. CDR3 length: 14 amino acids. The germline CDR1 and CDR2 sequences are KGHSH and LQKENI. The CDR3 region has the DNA TGTGCCAGCTCATCGCAGGGGATGTACTACGAGCAGTACTTC. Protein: CASSSQGMYYEQYF.

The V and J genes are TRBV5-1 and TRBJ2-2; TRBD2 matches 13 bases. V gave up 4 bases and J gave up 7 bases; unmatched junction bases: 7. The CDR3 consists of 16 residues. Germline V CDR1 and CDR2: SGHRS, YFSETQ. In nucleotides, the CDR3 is TGCGCCAGCAGCACCAAGACTAGCGGGGGGAACGGGGAGCTGTTTTTT. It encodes CASSTKTSGGNGELFF.

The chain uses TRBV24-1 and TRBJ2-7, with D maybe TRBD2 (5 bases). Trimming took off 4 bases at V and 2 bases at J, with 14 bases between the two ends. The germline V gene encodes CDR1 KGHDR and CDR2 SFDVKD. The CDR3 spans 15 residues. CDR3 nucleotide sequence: TGTGCCACCAGTGACACCGTAGGGAGAACCTACGAGCAGTACTTC. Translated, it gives CATSDTVGRTYEQYF.

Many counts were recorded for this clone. The CDR3 loop reads CASSGGQGQYEQYF. For the CDR3, the DNA is TGTGCCAGCAGCGGGGGACAGGGTCAATACGAGCAGTACTTC. V usage is TRBV3-1 (or the pseudogene TRBV3-2) and J usage is TRBJ2-7, with TRBD1 identical over 9 bases. The V gene's germline CDR1 is LGHDT and CDR2 YNNKEL (reference sequence). CDR3 length: 14 residues. V lost 5 bases, J lost 4 bases, and 6 bases stayed unmatched.

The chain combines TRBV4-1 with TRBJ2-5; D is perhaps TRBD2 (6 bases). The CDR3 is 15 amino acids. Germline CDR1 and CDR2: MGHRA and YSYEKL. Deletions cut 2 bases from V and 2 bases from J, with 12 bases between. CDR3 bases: TGCGCCAGCAGCCAATCACGGGGGTCACAAGAGACCCAGTACTTC. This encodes CASSQSRGSQETQYF.

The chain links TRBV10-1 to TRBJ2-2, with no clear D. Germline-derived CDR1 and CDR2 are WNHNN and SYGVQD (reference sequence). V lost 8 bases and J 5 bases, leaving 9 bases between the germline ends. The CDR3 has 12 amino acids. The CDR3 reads CASGPFTGELFF. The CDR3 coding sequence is TGCGCCAGCGGGCCCTTTACCGGGGAGCTGTTTTTT.

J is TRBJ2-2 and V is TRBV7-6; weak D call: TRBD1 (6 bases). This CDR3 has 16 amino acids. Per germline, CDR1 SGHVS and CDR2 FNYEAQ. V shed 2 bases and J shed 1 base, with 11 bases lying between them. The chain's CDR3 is CASSLFTGRNTGELFF. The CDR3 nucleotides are TGTGCCAGCAGCTTATTTACAGGGAGGAACACCGGGGAGCTGTTTTTT. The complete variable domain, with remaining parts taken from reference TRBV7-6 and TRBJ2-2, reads GAGVSQSPRYKVTKRGQDVALRCDPISGHVSLYWYRQALGQGPEFLTYFNYEAQQDKSGLPNDRFSAERPEGSISTLTIQRTEQRDSAMYRCASSLFTGRNTGELFFGEGSRLTVL.

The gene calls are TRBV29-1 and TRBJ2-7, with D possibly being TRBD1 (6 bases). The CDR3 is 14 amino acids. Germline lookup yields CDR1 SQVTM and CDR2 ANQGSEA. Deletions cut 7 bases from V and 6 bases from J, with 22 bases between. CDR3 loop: CSAVRPGGGGEQYF. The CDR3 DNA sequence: TGCAGCGCCGTTCGCCCGGGTGGGGGCGGCGAGCAGTACTTC.

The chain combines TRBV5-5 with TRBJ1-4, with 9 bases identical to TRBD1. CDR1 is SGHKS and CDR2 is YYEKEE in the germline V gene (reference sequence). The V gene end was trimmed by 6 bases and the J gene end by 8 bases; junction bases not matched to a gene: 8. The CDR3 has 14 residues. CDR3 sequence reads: CASTWTGAGEKLFF. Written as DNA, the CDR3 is TGTGCCAGCACCTGGACAGGGGCTGGCGAAAAACTGTTTTTT.

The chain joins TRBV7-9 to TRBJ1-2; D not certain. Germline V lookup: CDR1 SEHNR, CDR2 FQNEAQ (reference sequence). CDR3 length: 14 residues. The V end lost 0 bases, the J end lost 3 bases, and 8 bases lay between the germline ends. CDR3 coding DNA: TGTGCCAGCAGCTTAGCTCCGCAGGACTATGGCTACACCTTC. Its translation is CASSLAPQDYGYTF.

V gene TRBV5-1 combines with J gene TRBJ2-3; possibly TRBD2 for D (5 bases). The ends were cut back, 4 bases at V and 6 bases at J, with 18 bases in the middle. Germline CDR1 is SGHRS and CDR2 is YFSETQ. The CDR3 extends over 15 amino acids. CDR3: CASSPAGSSRDTQYF. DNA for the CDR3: TGCGCCAGCAGCCCGGCGGGCTCAAGCCGGGATACGCAGTATTTT.

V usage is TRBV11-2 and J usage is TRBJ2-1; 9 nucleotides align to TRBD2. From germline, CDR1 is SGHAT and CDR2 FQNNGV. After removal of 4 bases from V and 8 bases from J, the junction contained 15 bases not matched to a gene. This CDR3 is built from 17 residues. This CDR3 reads CASSSRLIAGGPDEQFF. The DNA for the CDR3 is TGTGCCAGCAGCTCCCGACTCATTGCGGGGGGGCCTGATGAGCAGTTCTTC.

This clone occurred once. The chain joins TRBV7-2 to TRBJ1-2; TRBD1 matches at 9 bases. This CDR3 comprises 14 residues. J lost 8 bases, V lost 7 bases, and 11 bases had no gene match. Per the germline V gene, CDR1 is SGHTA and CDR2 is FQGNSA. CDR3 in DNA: TGTGCCAGCATCCCGGACAGGGGTTTCCTGGGCTACACCTTC. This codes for CASIPDRGFLGYTF.

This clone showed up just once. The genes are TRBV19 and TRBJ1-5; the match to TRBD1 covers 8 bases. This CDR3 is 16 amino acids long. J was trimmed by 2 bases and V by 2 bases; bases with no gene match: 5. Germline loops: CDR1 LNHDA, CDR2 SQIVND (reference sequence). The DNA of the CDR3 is TGTGCCAGTAGTATACCCCAGGGGGCACGCAATCAGCCCCAGCATTTT. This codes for CASSIPQGARNQPQHF.

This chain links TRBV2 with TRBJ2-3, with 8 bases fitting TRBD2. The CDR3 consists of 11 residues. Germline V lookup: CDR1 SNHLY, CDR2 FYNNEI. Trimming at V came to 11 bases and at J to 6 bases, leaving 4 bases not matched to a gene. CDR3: CAGRLADTQYF. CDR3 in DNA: TGTGCCGGCCGACTAGCGGATACGCAGTATTTT. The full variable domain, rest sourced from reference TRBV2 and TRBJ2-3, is EPEVTQTPSHQVTQMGQEVILRCVPISNHLYFYWYRQILGQKVEFLVSFYNNEISEKSEIFDDQFSVERPDGSNFTLKIRSTKLEDSAMYFCAGRLADTQYFGPGTRLTVL.

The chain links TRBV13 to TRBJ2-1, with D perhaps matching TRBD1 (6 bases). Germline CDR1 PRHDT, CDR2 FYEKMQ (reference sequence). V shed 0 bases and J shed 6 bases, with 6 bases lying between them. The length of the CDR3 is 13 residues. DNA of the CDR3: TGTGCCAGCAGCTTAGGGACAGGCAATGAGCAGTTCTTC. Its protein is CASSLGTGNEQFF.

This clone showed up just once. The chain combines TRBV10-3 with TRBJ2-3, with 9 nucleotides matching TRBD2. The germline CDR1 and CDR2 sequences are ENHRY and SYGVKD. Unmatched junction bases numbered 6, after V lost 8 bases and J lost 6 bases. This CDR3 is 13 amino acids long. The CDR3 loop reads CAIRAGGLDTQYF. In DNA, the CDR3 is TGTGCCATCCGGGCGGGGGGGCTTGATACGCAGTATTTT.

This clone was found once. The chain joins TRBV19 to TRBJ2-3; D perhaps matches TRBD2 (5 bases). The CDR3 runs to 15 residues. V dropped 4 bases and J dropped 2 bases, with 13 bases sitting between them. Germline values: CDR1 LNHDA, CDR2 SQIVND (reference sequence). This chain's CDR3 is CASSRLAAYTDTQYF. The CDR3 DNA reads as TGTGCCAGTAGTAGGCTAGCCGCCTACACAGATACGCAGTATTTT. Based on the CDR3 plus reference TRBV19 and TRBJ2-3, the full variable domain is DGGITQSPKYLFRKEGQNVTLSCEQNLNHDAMYWYRQDPGQGLRLIYYSQIVNDFQKGDIAEGYSVSREKKESFPLTVTSAQKNPTAFYLCASSRLAAYTDTQYFGPGTRLTVL.

CDR3 nucleotide sequence: TGCGCCAGCAGCCAACCGCGGGAGGGGACAGATACGCAGTATTTT. Protein sequence: CASSQPREGTDTQYF. The chain carries TRBV4-1 and TRBJ2-3; TRBD2 aligns across 9 bases. The V gene's germline CDR1 is MGHRA and CDR2 YSYEKL. The CDR3 is made up of 15 amino acids. The V gene end was trimmed by 2 bases and the J gene end by 3 bases; junction bases not matched to a gene: 3.

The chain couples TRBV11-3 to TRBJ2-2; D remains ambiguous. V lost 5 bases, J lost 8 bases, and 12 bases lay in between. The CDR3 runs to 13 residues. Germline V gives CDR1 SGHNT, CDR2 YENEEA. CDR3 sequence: CASSVNSGGELFF. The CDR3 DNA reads TGTGCCAGCAGCGTAAACAGTGGTGGGGAGCTGTTTTTT.

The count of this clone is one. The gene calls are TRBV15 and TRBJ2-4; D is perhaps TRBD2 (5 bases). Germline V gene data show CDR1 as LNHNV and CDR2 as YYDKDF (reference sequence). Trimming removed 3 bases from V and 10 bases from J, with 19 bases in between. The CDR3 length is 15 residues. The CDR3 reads CATSSDPGPWEIQYF. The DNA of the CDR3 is TGTGCCACCAGCAGTGATCCGGGCCCGTGGGAGATTCAGTACTTC.

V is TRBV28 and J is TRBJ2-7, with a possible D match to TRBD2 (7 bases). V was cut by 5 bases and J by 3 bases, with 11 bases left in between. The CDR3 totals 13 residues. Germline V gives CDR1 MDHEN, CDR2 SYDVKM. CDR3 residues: CASSLGGHYEQYF. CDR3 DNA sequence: TGTGCCAGCAGTCTCGGGGGGCACTACGAGCAGTACTTC.

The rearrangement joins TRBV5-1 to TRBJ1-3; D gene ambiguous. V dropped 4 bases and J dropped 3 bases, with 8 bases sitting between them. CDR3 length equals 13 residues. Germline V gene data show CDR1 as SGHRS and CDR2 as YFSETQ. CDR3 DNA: TGCGCCAGCAGCCTTGACATTGGAAACACCATATATTTT. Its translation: CASSLDIGNTIYF. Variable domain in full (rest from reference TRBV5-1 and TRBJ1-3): KAGVTQTPRYLIKTRGQQVTLSCSPISGHRSVSWYQQTPGQGLQFLFEYFSETQRNKGNFPGRFSGRQFSNSRSEMNVSTLELGDSALYLCASSLDIGNTIYFGEGSWLTVV.

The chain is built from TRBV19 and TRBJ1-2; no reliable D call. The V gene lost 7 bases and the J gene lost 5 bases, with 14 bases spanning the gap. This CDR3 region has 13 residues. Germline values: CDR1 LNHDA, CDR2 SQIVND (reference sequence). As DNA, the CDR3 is TGTGCCAGTACTCCCGAGGGCTTATATGGCTACACCTTC. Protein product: CASTPEGLYGYTF.

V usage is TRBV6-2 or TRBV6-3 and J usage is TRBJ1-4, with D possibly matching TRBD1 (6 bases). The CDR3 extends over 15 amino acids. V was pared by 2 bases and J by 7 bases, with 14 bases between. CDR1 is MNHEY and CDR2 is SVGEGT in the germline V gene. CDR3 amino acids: CASSYVWGRAEKLFF. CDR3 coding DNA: TGTGCCAGCAGTTACGTTTGGGGGCGCGCTGAAAAACTGTTTTTT.

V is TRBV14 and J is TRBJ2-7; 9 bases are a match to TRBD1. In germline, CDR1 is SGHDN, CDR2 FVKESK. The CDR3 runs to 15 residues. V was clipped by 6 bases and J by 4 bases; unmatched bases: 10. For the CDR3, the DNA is TGTGCCAGCAGGATATCGACAGGGGGGTTTTACGAGCAGTACTTC. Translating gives CASRISTGGFYEQYF.